These 17 T cell receptor beta chains were all obtained from the same sample, sequenced in a study of shared clonotypes between healthy human individuals. This table comes from immunoSEQ multiplex PCR, and its TCRdb copy is limited to in-frame clones, with some not included. The sample records about 600,000 clones, 97% being singletons. The source material was naive CD4+ T cells sorted from blood. Subset denoted: CD45RA+ positively selected. Receptors were obtained from a woman younger than 45 in good health.

A single count supports this clone. This chain links TRBV27 with TRBJ2-1; D is perhaps TRBD2 (5 bases). The V gene lost 6 bases and the J gene lost 8 bases, with 20 bases spanning the gap. CDR3 length equals 15 residues. Germline assignment: CDR1 MNHEY and CDR2 SMNVEV (reference sequence). CDR3 protein: CASRDSGMDSHEQFF. CDR3 nucleotides: TGTGCCAGCAGGGACTCCGGGATGGATTCACATGAGCAGTTCTTC.

The rearrangement uses TRBV18 and TRBJ2-7; D gene unclear. CDR1 KGHSH and CDR2 LQKENI come from the germline V gene. Between the trimmed V and J ends, which lost 2 bases and 6 bases, there was a span of 14 bases. The CDR3 totals 14 residues. CDR3 DNA: TGTGCCAGCTCACCAGCACCGACCGAAGGCGAGCAGTACTTC. Translated, it gives CASSPAPTEGEQYF.

The gene calls are TRBV28 and TRBJ2-2, with TRBD1 identical over 7 bases. The CDR3 is 15 amino acids. The V and J ends lost 4 bases and 7 bases, in that order; junction bases with no gene match: 9. Germline V gives CDR1 MDHEN, CDR2 SYDVKM. The CDR3 protein is CASSWESGGVGELFF. The CDR3 DNA is TGTGCCAGCAGTTGGGAGTCAGGGGGTGTCGGGGAGCTGTTTTTT.

The gene calls are TRBV27 and TRBJ2-5; 11 bases fit TRBD2. CDR3 length equals 15 residues. Trimming took 5 bases from V and 3 from J; bases not matched to a gene: 5. Germline V gene data show CDR1 as MNHEY and CDR2 as SMNVEV (reference sequence). This CDR3 is CASSRLAGNEETQYF. CDR3 coding DNA: TGTGCCAGCAGTAGACTAGCGGGAAACGAAGAGACCCAGTACTTC.

The chain uses TRBV4-1 and TRBJ1-1; no definite D call. The CDR3 consists of 15 residues. Deletions cut 3 bases from V and 3 bases from J, with 14 bases between. The V gene's germline CDR1 is MGHRA and CDR2 YSYEKL. The CDR3 nucleotides read TGCGCCAGCAGCCAGGGGAGGGATAGATACACTGAAGCTTTCTTT. Protein: CASSQGRDRYTEAFF.

This clone has a single count. The chain couples TRBV2 to TRBJ1-2; unclear D gene. Trimming cost V 6 bases and J 4 bases, with 15 bases left between them. CDR3 size: 14 residues. Germline-derived CDR1 and CDR2 are SNHLY and FYNNEI. The CDR3 bases are TGTGCCAGCAGATCCGTCGGGAATAGCTATGGCTACACCTTC. Encoded protein: CASRSVGNSYGYTF.

The gene calls are TRBV2 and TRBJ2-7, with unresolved D. The CDR3 totals 14 residues. The V gene's germline CDR1 is SNHLY and CDR2 FYNNEI. Trimming took off 7 bases at V and 2 bases at J, with 15 bases between the two ends. As DNA, the CDR3 is TGTGCCAGCACCCGGTTAGGACCAACCTACGAGCAGTACTTC. Amino acid sequence: CASTRLGPTYEQYF.

This rearrangement joins TRBV29-1 to TRBJ1-5, with D hard to call. The length of the CDR3 is 12 residues. CDR1 and CDR2 (germline): SQVTM, ANQGSEA. V gave up 4 bases and J gave up 0 bases, with 4 bases separating them. The CDR3: CSVGNSNQPQHF. For the CDR3, the DNA is TGCAGCGTTGGGAATAGCAATCAGCCCCAGCATTTT.

This chain joins TRBV5-1 and TRBJ2-2, with unresolved D. Germline V gives CDR1 SGHRS, CDR2 YFSETQ. The CDR3 extends over 15 amino acids. The V end lost 7 bases, the J end lost 6 bases, and 19 bases lay between the germline ends. DNA of the CDR3: TGCGCCAGCCACCCTAGGGTCGTGGAAGCCGGGGAGCTGTTTTTT. This translates into CASHPRVVEAGELFF.

The CDR3 region is CASSFGTGLYNEQFF. In DNA, the CDR3 is TGCGCCAGCAGCTTCGGGACAGGGCTTTACAATGAGCAGTTCTTC. The V gene is TRBV5-1, the J gene TRBJ2-1; 9 bases fit TRBD1. The J segment lost 4 bases and the V segment lost 2 bases, leaving 4 bases of the junction unmatched. The V gene's germline CDR1 is SGHRS and CDR2 YFSETQ. This CDR3 comprises 15 residues.

The genes are TRBV4-1 and TRBJ1-4; 10 positions agree with TRBD1. CDR3 length equals 15 residues. Unmatched junction bases numbered 7, after V lost 6 bases and J lost 6 bases. Germline V gene data show CDR1 as MGHRA and CDR2 as YSYEKL. The CDR3 nucleotides are TGCGCCAGCAGTTGGTCCGGGACAGGGGATGAAAAACTGTTTTTT. Its translation: CASSWSGTGDEKLFF.

The table lists this clone with a count of one. This specimen includes other DNA sequences encoding the same CDR3. The gene calls are TRBV9 and TRBJ2-1, with no clear D. CDR1 is SGDLS and CDR2 is YYNGEE in the germline V gene. Trimming stripped 3 bases from V and 5 bases from J, with 3 bases between. There are 11 residues in the CDR3. The CDR3 loop is CASSAHNEQFF. The CDR3 coding sequence is TGTGCCAGCAGCGCCCACAATGAGCAGTTCTTC.

The J gene is TRBJ1-1, the V gene TRBV7-9; no reliable D call. Germline values: CDR1 SEHNR, CDR2 FQNEAQ (reference sequence). Trimming pared 1 base from V and 1 base from J, leaving 10 bases between. The CDR3 consists of 15 residues. CDR3 nucleotides: TGTGCCAGCAGCTTAGATCCCCCAGGGAACACTGAAGCTTTCTTT. Residues: CASSLDPPGNTEAFF.

The chain uses TRBV7-8 and TRBJ2-4; D perhaps matches TRBD2 (5 bases). Per germline, CDR1 SGHVS and CDR2 FQNEAQ. The CDR3 totals 18 residues. Trimming left V 6 bases short and J 2 bases short, with 23 bases between. CDR3 sequence: CASSLGSRKGRTKNIQYF. In DNA form, the CDR3 reads TGTGCCAGCAGTCTAGGGAGTCGGAAGGGAAGGACCAAAAACATTCAGTACTTC.

This chain links TRBV6-4 with TRBJ2-1, with D uncertain. V was pared by 0 bases and J by 9 bases, with 15 bases between. The CDR3 has 15 amino acids. Germline loops: CDR1 MRHNA, CDR2 SNTAGT. CDR3 in amino acids: CASSDSGLGSSEQFF. In DNA form, the CDR3 reads TGTGCCAGCAGTGACTCGGGGTTAGGGTCGAGTGAGCAGTTCTTC.

The gene calls are TRBV2 and TRBJ2-1, with 8 bases lining up with TRBD2. Trimming at V came to 6 bases and at J to 7 bases, leaving 8 bases not matched to a gene. The CDR3 is 14 amino acids. The germline CDR1 and CDR2 sequences are SNHLY and FYNNEI. CDR3 DNA: TGTGCCAGCAGGTCCTTAGCGGGACGTAATGAGCAGTTCTTC. It codes for CASRSLAGRNEQFF.

The chain employs TRBV27 and TRBJ2-1, with TRBD2 matching over 10 bases. CDR1 MNHEY and CDR2 SMNVEV come from the germline V gene (reference sequence). The CDR3 spans 17 residues. V trimming: 0 bases; J trimming: 10 bases; junction bases outside the gene matches: 12. In nucleotides, the CDR3 is TGTGCCAGCAGTTTATCGGCTAGCGGGGGCCCACAGGGAGAGCAGTTCTTC. Its protein product is CASSLSASGGPQGEQFF.